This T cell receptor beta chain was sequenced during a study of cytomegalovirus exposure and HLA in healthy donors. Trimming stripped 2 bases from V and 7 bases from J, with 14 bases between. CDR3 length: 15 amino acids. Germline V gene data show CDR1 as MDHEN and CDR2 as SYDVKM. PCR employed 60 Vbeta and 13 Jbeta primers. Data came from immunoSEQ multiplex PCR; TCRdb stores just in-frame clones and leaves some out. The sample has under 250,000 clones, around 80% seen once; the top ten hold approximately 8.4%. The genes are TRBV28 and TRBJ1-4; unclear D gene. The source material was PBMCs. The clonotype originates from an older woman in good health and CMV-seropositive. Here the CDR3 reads CASSLGNLGSEKLFF. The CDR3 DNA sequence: TGTGCCAGCAGTTTAGGTAACCTCGGTAGTGAAAAACTGTTTTTT.